These 10 T cell receptor beta chains came from one sample sequenced in a study of T cell repertoires in cytomegalovirus infection. For these TCRs, the target antigens are not known. TCRdb called the reads again in MiXCR, with one record for every CDR3 protein. The sample contains roughly 800,000 distinct CDR3 sequences, just under 30% of which appear only once. The input for sequencing was cultured CD8+ T cells from PBMCs, taken from culture after CMV antigen stimulation. All receptors derive from a human donor in good health (CMV status not recorded). Some clones in this sample may be carry-over from other donors' samples.

The CDR3 loop is CASSLFGDRDNQGAFF. The CDR3 DNA reads TGTGCCAGCAGCTTATTCGGGGACAGGGATAATCAGGGAGCTTTCTTT. J is TRBJ1-1 and V is TRBV7-2, with 9 nucleotides matching TRBD1. J lost 10 bases, V lost 2 bases, and 14 bases had no gene match. The V gene's germline CDR1 is SGHTA and CDR2 FQGNSA. The CDR3 contains 16 residues.

This clonotype was counted between two and nine times. The J gene is TRBJ2-1, the V gene TRBV7-6; 7 bases agree with TRBD1. The CDR3 loop spans 14 amino acids. V dropped 0 bases and J dropped 8; count of bases not matched to a gene: 4. From germline, CDR1 is SGHVS and CDR2 FNYEAQ. The CDR3 nucleotides are TGTGCCAGCAGCTTAGCTGAGGGGGCCGATGAGCAGTTCTTC. Amino acid sequence: CASSLAEGADEQFF. Full variable domain (rest looked up from reference TRBV7-6 and TRBJ2-1): GAGVSQSPRYKVTKRGQDVALRCDPISGHVSLYWYRQALGQGPEFLTYFNYEAQQDKSGLPNDRFSAERPEGSISTLTIQRTEQRDSAMYRCASSLAEGADEQFFGPGTRLTVL.

This chain joins TRBV11-2 and TRBJ2-5; D gene ambiguous. The CDR3 contains 15 residues. With 6 bases removed from V and 0 bases from J, the gap between germline ends came to 14 bases. Germline lookup yields CDR1 SGHAT and CDR2 FQNNGV. The CDR3 DNA reads as TGTGCCAGCAGTCGCGCTTACGCGGACCAAGAGACCCAGTACTTC. Protein sequence: CASSRAYADQETQYF.

The chain uses TRBV7-6 and TRBJ2-7, with D perhaps matching TRBD2 (6 bases). The germline V gene encodes CDR1 SGHVS and CDR2 FNYEAQ. The CDR3 is 13 amino acids. Trimming stripped 2 bases from V and 7 bases from J, with 12 bases between. Here the CDR3 DNA reads TGTGCCAGCAGCTTATTGGGGACTGCTGAGCAGTACTTC. This encodes CASSLLGTAEQYF.

This clonotype has only a few counts. The chain couples TRBV28 to TRBJ2-5, with a weak D call TRBD2 (6 bases). The germline CDR1 and CDR2 sequences are MDHEN and SYDVKM. This CDR3 is 14 amino acids long. Deletions cut 6 bases from V and 4 bases from J, with 15 bases between. As DNA, the CDR3 is TGTGCCAGCAGGGTCCGGAGGGCTGGAGAGACCCAGTACTTC. It codes for CASRVRRAGETQYF.

The chain carries TRBV7-9 and TRBJ1-3; D perhaps matches TRBD1 (5 bases). The germline V gene has CDR1 SEHNR and CDR2 FQNEAQ (reference sequence). V dropped 2 bases and J dropped 4 bases, with 12 bases sitting between them. The CDR3 contains 15 residues. CDR3 sequence (DNA): TGTGCCAGCAGCTTACCGTGGGGGGAAGGAAACACCATATATTTT. Translating gives CASSLPWGEGNTIYF.

This clonotype was seen many times. The rearrangement joins TRBV25-1 to TRBJ1-2; D remains unclear. V was pared by 3 bases and J by 7 bases, with 12 bases between. The CDR3 has 13 residues. Germline V CDR1 and CDR2: MGHDK, SYGVNS. This chain's CDR3 is CASSDAFYSGYTF. DNA of the CDR3: TGTGCCAGCAGTGACGCCTTTTACTCTGGCTACACCTTC.

This clonotype is a singleton in its sample. Since a much larger clone is just one base distant, this may be a read error. The chain carries TRBV10-3 and TRBJ2-7; maybe TRBD2 (6 bases). The V end lost 8 bases, the J end lost 1 base, and 18 bases lay between the germline ends. Germline V gene sequence: CDR1 ENHRY, CDR2 SYGVKD. The CDR3 loop spans 15 amino acids. Here the CDR3 reads CAIGVTSWTSYEQYF. The DNA for the CDR3 is TGTGCCATCGGTGTGACTAGTTGGACGTCCTACGAGCAGTACTTC.

The chain has TRBV12-3 or TRBV12-4 and TRBJ2-3; 9 bases line up with TRBD2. The CDR3 spans 15 residues. Unmatched junction bases numbered 7, after V lost 4 bases and J lost 5 bases. The CDR3 sequence is CASSWAGGVEDTQYF. In DNA, the CDR3 is TGTGCCAGCAGTTGGGCGGGGGGGGTAGAAGATACGCAGTATTTT.

This clonotype was recorded at least ten times. CDR3 nucleotide sequence: TGTGCCAGCAGCGCCGGGGACGGGAGGAGTAAAAACATTCAGTACTTC. Its protein product is CASSAGDGRSKNIQYF. The chain joins TRBV7-9 to TRBJ2-4; 7 bases fit TRBD2. The trim removed 5 bases at V and 4 bases at J, leaving 11 bases unmatched. The germline gives CDR1 SEHNR, CDR2 FQNEAQ (reference sequence). This CDR3 is built from 16 residues. The variable domain in full, completed from reference TRBV7-9 and TRBJ2-4, reads DTGVSQNPRHKITKRGQNVTFRCDPISEHNRLYWYRQTLGQGPEFLTYFQNEAQLEKSRLLSDRFSAERPKGSFSTLEIQRTEQGDSAMYLCASSAGDGRSKNIQYFGAGTRLSVL.